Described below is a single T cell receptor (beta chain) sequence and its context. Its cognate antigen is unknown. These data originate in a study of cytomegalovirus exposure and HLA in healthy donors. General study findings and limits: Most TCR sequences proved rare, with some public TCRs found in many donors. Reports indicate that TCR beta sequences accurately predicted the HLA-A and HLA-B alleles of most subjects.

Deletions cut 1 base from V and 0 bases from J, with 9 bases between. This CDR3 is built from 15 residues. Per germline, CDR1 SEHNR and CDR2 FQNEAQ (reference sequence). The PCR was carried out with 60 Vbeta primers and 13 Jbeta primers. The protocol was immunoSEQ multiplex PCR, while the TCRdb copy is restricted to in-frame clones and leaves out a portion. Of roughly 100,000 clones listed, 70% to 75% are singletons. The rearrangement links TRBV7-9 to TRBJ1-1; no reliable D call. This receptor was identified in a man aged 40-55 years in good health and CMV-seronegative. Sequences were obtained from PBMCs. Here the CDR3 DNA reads TGTGCCAGCAGCTTAGGAGGCAGATTGAACACTGAAGCTTTCTTT. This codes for CASSLGGRLNTEAFF.